The present T cell receptor beta chain was sequenced within a study of blood T cell repertoires in COVID-19. As handled by the study authors: Counts of nucleated cells, estimated from reference gene primer amplification, were obtained. The assay was immunoSEQ multiplex PCR, and TCRdb's table has in-frame clones only and misses some. V and J calls and clone size come straight from that table; D and trimming were deduced from the DNA. Seen here are fewer than 500,000 clones, 70% to 90% observed once, and the top ten hold around 1.8%. The age range of participants was 18 to 89 years, with residence in about two dozen US areas. Each participant's cohort was designated according to participant-reported clinical history. Germline V lookup: CDR1 SEHNR, CDR2 FQNEAQ (reference sequence). This CDR3 has 12 amino acids. V trimming: 4 bases; J trimming: 13 bases; junction bases outside the gene matches: 8.

The material sequenced was PBMCs or T cells enriched from blood (not recorded which). The V and J genes are TRBV7-9 and TRBJ1-1; TRBD1 matches 8 bases. This sequence was found in a young woman with acute COVID-19. The CDR3 DNA reads TGTGCCAGCAGCTCCCAGGACGGGACAGGTTTCTTT. Its translation: CASSSQDGTGFF.